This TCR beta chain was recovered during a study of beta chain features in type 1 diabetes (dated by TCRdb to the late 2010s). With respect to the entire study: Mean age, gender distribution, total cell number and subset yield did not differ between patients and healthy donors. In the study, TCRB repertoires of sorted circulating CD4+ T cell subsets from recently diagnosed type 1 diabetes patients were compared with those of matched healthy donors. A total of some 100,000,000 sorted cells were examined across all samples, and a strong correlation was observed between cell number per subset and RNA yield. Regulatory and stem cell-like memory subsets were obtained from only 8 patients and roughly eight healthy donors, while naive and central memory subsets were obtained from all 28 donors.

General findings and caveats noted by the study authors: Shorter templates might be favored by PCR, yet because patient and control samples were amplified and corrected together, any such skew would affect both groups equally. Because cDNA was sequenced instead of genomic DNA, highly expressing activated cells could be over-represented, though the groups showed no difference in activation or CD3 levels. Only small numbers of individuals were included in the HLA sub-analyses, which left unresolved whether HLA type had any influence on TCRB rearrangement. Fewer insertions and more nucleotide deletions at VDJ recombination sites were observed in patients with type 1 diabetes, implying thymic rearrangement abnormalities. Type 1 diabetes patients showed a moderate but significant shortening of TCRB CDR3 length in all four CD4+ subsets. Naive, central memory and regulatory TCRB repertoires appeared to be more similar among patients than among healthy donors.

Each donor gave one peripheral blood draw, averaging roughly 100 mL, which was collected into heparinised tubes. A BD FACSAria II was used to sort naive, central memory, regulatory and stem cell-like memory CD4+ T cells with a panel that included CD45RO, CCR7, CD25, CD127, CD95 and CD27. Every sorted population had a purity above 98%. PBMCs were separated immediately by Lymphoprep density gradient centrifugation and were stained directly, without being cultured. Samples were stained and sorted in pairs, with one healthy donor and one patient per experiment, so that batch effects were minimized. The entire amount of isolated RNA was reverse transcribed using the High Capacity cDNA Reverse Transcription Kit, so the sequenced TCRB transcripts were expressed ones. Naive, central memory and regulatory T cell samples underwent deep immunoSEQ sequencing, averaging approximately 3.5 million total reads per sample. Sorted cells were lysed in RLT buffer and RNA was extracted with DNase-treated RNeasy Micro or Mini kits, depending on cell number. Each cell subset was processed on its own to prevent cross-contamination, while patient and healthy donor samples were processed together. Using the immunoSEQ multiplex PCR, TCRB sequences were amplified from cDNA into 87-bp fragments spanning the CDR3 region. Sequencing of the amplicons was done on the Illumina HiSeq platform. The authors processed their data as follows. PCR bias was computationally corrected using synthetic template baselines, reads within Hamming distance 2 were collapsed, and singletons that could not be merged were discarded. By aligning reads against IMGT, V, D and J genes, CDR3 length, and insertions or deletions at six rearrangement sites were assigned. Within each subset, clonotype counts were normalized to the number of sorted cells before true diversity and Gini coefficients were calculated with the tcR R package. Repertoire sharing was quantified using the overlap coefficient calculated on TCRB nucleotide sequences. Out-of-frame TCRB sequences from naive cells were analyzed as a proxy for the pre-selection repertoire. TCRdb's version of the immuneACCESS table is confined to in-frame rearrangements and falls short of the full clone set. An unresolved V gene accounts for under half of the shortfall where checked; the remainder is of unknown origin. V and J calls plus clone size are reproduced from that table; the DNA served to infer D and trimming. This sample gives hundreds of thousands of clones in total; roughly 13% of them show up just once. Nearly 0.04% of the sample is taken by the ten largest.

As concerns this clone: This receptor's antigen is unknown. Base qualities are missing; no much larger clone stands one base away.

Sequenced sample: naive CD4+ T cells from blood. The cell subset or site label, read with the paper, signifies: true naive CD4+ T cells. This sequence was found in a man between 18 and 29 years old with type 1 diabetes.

The encoded CDR3 is CASSIQGSNQPQHF. DNA sequence: TGTGCCAGCAGTATACAGGGGAGCAATCAGCCCCAGCATTTT. The chain is assembled from TRBV28 and TRBJ1-5; 7 nucleotides in the junction match TRBD1. Its CDR3 holds 14 amino acids, cysteine through phenylalanine. Only CDR3 DNA remains: 42 bases, in frame from the first base. Germline trimming amounts to 5 bases on V and 1 base on J, with 2 as the count of junction bases outside the gene matches. The germline V gene supplies CDR1 MDHEN and CDR2 SYDVKM.